This T cell receptor beta chain originates from a study of the immune and genomic landscape of osteosarcoma (dated by TCRdb to the early 2020s). Study-wide context: A total of more than 45 pediatric and adult patients with high-grade osteosarcoma made up the overall cohort, and the median age at diagnosis was roughly 27 years (range roughly 5-81). The cohort was enriched for poor-risk disease, as unfavorable pathologic response to standard therapy was shown in 73% to 75% of the cohort and around two thirds of the cohort were deceased. Patients in the overall cohort were 60% male, and 70% to 85% presented with localized disease at diagnosis. To define immunogenic potential, the study profiled osteosarcoma specimens using whole genome, RNA and T-cell receptor sequencing along with immunohistochemistry and reverse phase protein arrays. To characterize the osteosarcoma immunogenomic landscape, the TCR sequencing results were combined with transcriptome, protein array and immunostaining data. The study aimed to explain the limited clinical activity of immune checkpoint inhibitors in osteosarcoma. Three patients contributed a couple of samples from the same tumor site. What the research found in general, with its limitations: Sample size was not determined by any statistical method, because osteosarcoma is rare and all possible samples were collected. In five cases, the repertoire was dominated by a single hyperexpanded clone, and fewer than 100 T-cell clonotypes were detected in all five cases. Productive TCR clonality was low overall, averaging roughly 0.095 with a maximum of roughly 0.3, suggesting limited T-cell clonal expansion. Along with the frozen tumor specimens, matched blood was collected from just a couple of patients. The clonality benchmarks were taken from external normal skin and healthy peripheral blood data instead of from matched normal tissue. TCR productive clonality was higher in the immune-hot C3 cluster than the cold C1 cluster but still low overall.

The tumors sampled were post-treatment primary, local recurrence and metastasis specimens taken from patients with a poor prognosis. CDR1 and CDR2 are read off the germline V gene as SNHLY and FYNNEI. Trimming removed 4 bases from V and 4 bases from J, leaving 4 bases between the germline ends. Counted from cysteine to phenylalanine, this CDR3 has 11 amino acids. Only the CDR3 DNA is retained, 33 bases long and in frame from the first base. TCR beta chain CDR3 regions were immunosequenced using the ImmunoSEQ Assay (Adaptive Biotechnologies). The original pipeline was this. The ImmunoSEQ Analyzer platform was used to export TCRB rearrangements, read counts, read proportions and gene usage. T-cell clonality was computed as 1 minus Pielou's evenness on productive rearrangements. In the clonal space homeostasis analysis, clonotypes were grouped as rare, small, medium, large or hyperexpanded (0.01 to 1 of the repertoire). TCR productive clonality was compared across immune clusters C1, C2 and C3 using the Wilcoxon rank sum test. TCRdb stores this immuneACCESS table with in-frame sequences only. Part of the clones is absent; in the studies checked, under half of the shortfall reflects unresolved V genes, and no reason is known for the rest. V, J and clone size are those of that table, while D and trimming were read from the DNA. Present in this sample are fewer than 6,500 clones, approximately 70% of which were seen just once. The ten largest make up approximately 15% of the sample.

This clone occurred a few times. The specificity of this receptor is unknown. Base-call qualities are not available, and no considerably larger clone is one nucleotide away. This clonotype originated in a human donor with osteosarcoma. Sequencing input: osteosarcoma tumor tissue from the lung. This receptor chain uses TRBV2 and TRBJ2-5, with no confidently assigned D gene. The CDR3 protein is CASSGGETQYF. The nucleotide sequence reads as follows: TGTGCCAGCAGTGGTGGAGAGACCCAGTACTTC.